A selection of T cell receptor beta chains follows, all from one sample in a study of response to subunit inactivated influenza vaccine. TCRdb processed the RT-PCR reads anew with MiXCR; each CDR3 protein has one entry. The top ten clones hold 9.5% to 13% of a sample with more than 450,000 distinct CDR3 sequences, about 10% of them seen once. Sequencing used PBMCs from blood, obtained on the day of vaccination. The receptor source for this set is a man aged 45 to 65 who received an inactivated influenza vaccine. Each CDR3 is given with its conserved first and last residue. Each record gives: J gene, clone size, D gene, V gene, CDR3 DNA, CDR3 protein. The D gene is left open where the match is weak. Some rows have no size entry. The others give once, few or many, or a class for an expanded clone.

J gene: TRBJ1-2; clone size: few; D gene: -; V gene: TRBV5-6; CDR3 DNA: TGTGCCAGCAGTTCGGGACGGAGTTCTGGCTACACCTTC; CDR3 protein: CASSSGRSSGYTF
J gene: TRBJ2-7; clone size: few; D gene: -; V gene: TRBV5-5; CDR3 DNA: TGTGCCAGCAGCCTGGACTGGGAGATAGAGCAGTACTTC; CDR3 protein: CASSLDWEIEQYF
J gene: TRBJ1-2; clone size: few; D gene: -; V gene: TRBV7-9; CDR3 DNA: TGTGCCAGCAGTACTACAGGTTACTACTATGGCTACACCTTC; CDR3 protein: CASSTTGYYYGYTF
J gene: TRBJ2-3; clone size: many; D gene: TRBD1; V gene: TRBV20-1; CDR3 DNA: TGCAGTGCTAGGCTTACCCTGGGGGGACAGGGGGCAACAGATACGCAGTATTTT; CDR3 protein: CSARLTLGGQGATDTQYF
J gene: TRBJ1-5; clone size: -; D gene: TRBD1; V gene: TRBV5-6; CDR3 DNA: TGTGCCAGCAGCTTGGCAGGGGGCTCGCGACAGCCCCAGCATTTT; CDR3 protein: CASSLAGGSRQPQHF
J gene: TRBJ2-5; clone size: few; D gene: TRBD2; V gene: TRBV18; CDR3 DNA: TGTGCCAGCTCACCGGCCTCCAGAGCGGGGAATATTCAAGAGACCCAGTACTTC; CDR3 protein: CASSPASRAGNIQETQYF
J gene: TRBJ1-5; clone size: -; D gene: -; V gene: TRBV19; CDR3 DNA: TGTGCCAGTAGGGAGACTCGCAATAGCAATCAGCCCCAGCATTTT; CDR3 protein: CASRETRNSNQPQHF
J gene: TRBJ2-5; clone size: few; D gene: -; V gene: TRBV7-2; CDR3 DNA: TGTGCCAGCAGCTTAGGGTACGCTCCGTACCAAGAGACCCAGTACTTC; CDR3 protein: CASSLGYAPYQETQYF
J gene: TRBJ2-1; clone size: -; D gene: TRBD2; V gene: TRBV7-3; CDR3 DNA: TGTGCCAGCAGCTCTCACCCCACGACTAGCGGGAGGACAGATGAGCAGTTCTTC; CDR3 protein: CASSSHPTTSGRTDEQFF
J gene: TRBJ2-1; clone size: -; D gene: TRBD1; V gene: TRBV11-3; CDR3 DNA: TGTGCCAGCAGCACCCGGGACAGGGGGCCCGATGAGCAGCTCTTC; CDR3 protein: CASSTRDRGPDEQLF
J gene: TRBJ1-5; clone size: few; D gene: -; V gene: TRBV6-1; CDR3 DNA: TGTGCCAGCAGTCGTCCAGATAGCAATCAGCCCCAGCATTTT; CDR3 protein: CASSRPDSNQPQHF
J gene: TRBJ2-3; clone size: -; D gene: -; V gene: TRBV5-1; CDR3 DNA: TGCGCCAGCAGCTTTTCTCTCCCCCGGACAGATACGCAGTATTTT; CDR3 protein: CASSFSLPRTDTQYF
J gene: TRBJ2-3; clone size: many; D gene: TRBD1; V gene: TRBV10-3; CDR3 DNA: TGTGCCATCGGGGGACAGGGAACAGATACGCAGTATTTT; CDR3 protein: CAIGGQGTDTQYF
J gene: TRBJ2-1; clone size: -; D gene: -; V gene: TRBV29-1; CDR3 DNA: TGCAGCGTCGATCCTTTTACCACCGGGGAGCAGTTCTTC; CDR3 protein: CSVDPFTTGEQFF
J gene: TRBJ1-1; clone size: few; D gene: -; V gene: TRBV12-3/TRBV12-4; CDR3 DNA: TGTGCCAGCAGTGCCATGACAGCGAACACTGAAGCTTTCTTT; CDR3 protein: CASSAMTANTEAFF
J gene: TRBJ2-6; clone size: few; D gene: TRBD1; V gene: TRBV7-9; CDR3 DNA: TGTGCCAGCAGCCCTGGACAGGGGGCAAGCTCTGGGGCCAACGTCCTGACTTTC; CDR3 protein: CASSPGQGASSGANVLTF
J gene: TRBJ1-3; clone size: few; D gene: -; V gene: TRBV12-3/TRBV12-4; CDR3 DNA: TGTGCCAGCAGCCTAGGCAGCGGATCCTCTGGAAACACCATATATTTT; CDR3 protein: CASSLGSGSSGNTIYF
J gene: TRBJ1-2; clone size: -; D gene: TRBD1; V gene: TRBV12-3/TRBV12-4; CDR3 DNA: TGTGCCTCCCGGACAGGGACATATGGCTACACCTTC; CDR3 protein: CASRTGTYGYTF
J gene: TRBJ2-1; clone size: -; D gene: TRBD2; V gene: TRBV29-1; CDR3 DNA: TGCAGCGCTAAAGGGACTAGCGGGAGGACGAATGAGCAGTTCTTC; CDR3 protein: CSAKGTSGRTNEQFF
J gene: TRBJ2-5; clone size: many; D gene: TRBD2; V gene: TRBV20-1; CDR3 DNA: TGCAGTGCCCAAGGACTAGCGGGGACGCGGGAGACCCAGTACTTC; CDR3 protein: CSAQGLAGTRETQYF
J gene: TRBJ2-5; clone size: -; D gene: TRBD2; V gene: TRBV5-5; CDR3 DNA: TGTGCCAGCAGCTCCGGGACTAGCGGGGGATACCAAGAGACCCAGTACTTC; CDR3 protein: CASSSGTSGGYQETQYF
J gene: TRBJ2-3; clone size: few; D gene: -; V gene: TRBV12-3/TRBV12-4; CDR3 DNA: TGTGCCAGCAGTTTAATGGGGCAGACCACAGATACGCAGTATTTT; CDR3 protein: CASSLMGQTTDTQYF
J gene: TRBJ2-7; clone size: few; D gene: -; V gene: TRBV20-1; CDR3 DNA: TGCAGTGCTCCCGGGGGTCCACTCTCCTACGAGCAGTACTTC; CDR3 protein: CSAPGGPLSYEQYF
J gene: TRBJ2-7; clone size: -; D gene: -; V gene: TRBV15; CDR3 DNA: TGTGCCACCAGCAGAGATGTGGGGGACTACGAGCAGTACTTC; CDR3 protein: CATSRDVGDYEQYF
J gene: TRBJ1-5; clone size: few; D gene: -; V gene: TRBV10-3; CDR3 DNA: TGTGCCATCAGTGGACAGACCAATCAGCCCCAGCATTTT; CDR3 protein: CAISGQTNQPQHF
J gene: TRBJ2-7; clone size: few; D gene: TRBD1; V gene: TRBV9; CDR3 DNA: TGTGCCAGCAGTCCCCCATCCGGGACAGAGATCTACGAGCAGTACTTC; CDR3 protein: CASSPPSGTEIYEQYF
J gene: TRBJ2-7; clone size: -; D gene: TRBD1; V gene: TRBV29-1; CDR3 DNA: TGCAGCGTTAACCCCGGACAGGGGTTGAACTACGAGCAGTACTTC; CDR3 protein: CSVNPGQGLNYEQYF
J gene: TRBJ2-7; clone size: -; D gene: -; V gene: TRBV12-3/TRBV12-4; CDR3 DNA: TGTGCCAGCAGTTTGTTTCTCGAGCAGTACTTC; CDR3 protein: CASSLFLEQYF
J gene: TRBJ1-1; clone size: -; D gene: -; V gene: TRBV25-1; CDR3 DNA: TGTGCCAGCAGTTCGGCGCAGAAGAACACTGAAGCTTTCTTT; CDR3 protein: CASSSAQKNTEAFF
J gene: TRBJ1-3; clone size: few; D gene: -; V gene: TRBV12-3/TRBV12-4; CDR3 DNA: TGTGCCAGCAATCCAGGGGCTGGAAACACCATATATTTT; CDR3 protein: CASNPGAGNTIYF
J gene: TRBJ2-7; clone size: few; D gene: TRBD1; V gene: TRBV5-6; CDR3 DNA: TGTGCCAGCAGCACAACTACAGGGGGCAGGAACGAGCAGTACTTC; CDR3 protein: CASSTTTGGRNEQYF
J gene: TRBJ2-7; clone size: -; D gene: -; V gene: TRBV12-3/TRBV12-4; CDR3 DNA: TGTGCCAGCAGGCCGGACTCTTACGAGCAGTACTTC; CDR3 protein: CASRPDSYEQYF
J gene: TRBJ2-7; clone size: many; D gene: -; V gene: TRBV25-1; CDR3 DNA: TGTGCCAGCAGTGATCGAGCTTCCCACGAGCAGTACTTC; CDR3 protein: CASSDRASHEQYF
J gene: TRBJ1-5; clone size: -; D gene: -; V gene: TRBV10-3; CDR3 DNA: TGTGCCACGGGACACGGTAATCAGCCCCAGCATTTT; CDR3 protein: CATGHGNQPQHF
J gene: TRBJ2-2; clone size: few; D gene: TRBD2; V gene: TRBV24-1; CDR3 DNA: TGTGCCACCAGTGATGCGGGACTAGCCGACACCGGGGAGCTGTTTTTT; CDR3 protein: CATSDAGLADTGELFF
J gene: TRBJ2-5; clone size: few; D gene: -; V gene: TRBV16; CDR3 DNA: TGTGCCAGCAGCCCCTTGAGGGGGGCACAAGAGACCCAGTACTTC; CDR3 protein: CASSPLRGAQETQYF
J gene: TRBJ2-1; clone size: once; D gene: -; V gene: TRBV10-3; CDR3 DNA: TGTGCCATCAGTGAGCTAATAGTTGGGTACACTGAGCAGTTCTTC; CDR3 protein: CAISELIVGYTEQFF
J gene: TRBJ2-7; clone size: few; D gene: TRBD2; V gene: TRBV12-3/TRBV12-4; CDR3 DNA: TGTGCCAGCAGTCCCTTGGGTAGCGGGAGAGGTATGCAGTACTTC; CDR3 protein: CASSPLGSGRGMQYF
J gene: TRBJ2-7; clone size: few; D gene: TRBD2; V gene: TRBV11-1; CDR3 DNA: TGTGCCAGCAGCTTAGAAGCGGGGGGGCGCGAGCAGTACTTC; CDR3 protein: CASSLEAGGREQYF
J gene: TRBJ1-3; clone size: few; D gene: TRBD1; V gene: TRBV10-3; CDR3 DNA: TGTGCCATCAGTGACTGGGACAGCGGAAACACCATATATTTT; CDR3 protein: CAISDWDSGNTIYF
J gene: TRBJ2-3; clone size: few; D gene: -; V gene: TRBV27; CDR3 DNA: TGTGCCAGCAGGAAATATTGGGGGGTGACAGATACGCAGTATTTT; CDR3 protein: CASRKYWGVTDTQYF